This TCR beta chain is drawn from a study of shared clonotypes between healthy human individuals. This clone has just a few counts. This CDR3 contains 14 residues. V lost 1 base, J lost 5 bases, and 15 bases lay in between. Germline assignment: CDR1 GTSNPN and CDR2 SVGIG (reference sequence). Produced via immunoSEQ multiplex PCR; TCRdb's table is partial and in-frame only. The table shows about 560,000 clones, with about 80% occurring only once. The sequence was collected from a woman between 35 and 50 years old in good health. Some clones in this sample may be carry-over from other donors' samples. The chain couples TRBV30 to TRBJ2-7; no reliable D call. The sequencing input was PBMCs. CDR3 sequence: CAWSGESLANEQYF. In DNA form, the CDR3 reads TGTGCCTGGAGTGGGGAAAGTCTGGCCAACGAGCAGTACTTC.